A single sample gave rise to the 7 T cell receptor beta chains below, sequenced in a study of T-cell memory formation after mild COVID-19. TCRdb itself ran the 5' RACE reads through MiXCR, one entry per CDR3 protein. The data contain roughly 130,000 distinct CDR3 sequences, 15% to 20% of them singletons. Sequences were obtained from PBMCs or a T cell subset sorted from them (not recorded which). Source of these receptors: an adult woman who had mild COVID-19 (a few samples of this study predate the infection). Cell type and time point are not known.

Only a few counts were recorded for this clonotype. This chain joins TRBV12-3 or TRBV12-4 and TRBJ2-7; D gene ambiguous. The CDR3 runs to 12 residues. V was cut by 5 bases and J by 7 bases, with 12 bases left in between. The CDR3 is CASSLPPQEQYF. The DNA of the CDR3 is TGTGCCAGCAGTCTCCCCCCTCAAGAGCAGTACTTC.

The chain recombines TRBV5-1 with TRBJ2-7, with D perhaps matching TRBD1 (6 bases). Germline V CDR1 and CDR2: SGHRS, YFSETQ. The V end was cut by 5 bases, the J end by 7 bases, with 16 bases between. The CDR3 sequence is 13 residues long. CDR3 bases: TGCGCCAGCAGTTGGGAACAGGGAAGGGAGCAGTACTTC. Translated: CASSWEQGREQYF.

This clonotype appeared many times. The chain links TRBV20-1 to TRBJ2-2, with D perhaps being TRBD1 or TRBD2 (5 bases each). The ends were cut back, 0 bases at V and 7 bases at J, with 12 bases in the middle. The CDR3 is made up of 14 amino acids. Germline CDR1 DFQATT, CDR2 SNEGSKA (reference sequence). As DNA, the CDR3 is TGCAGTGCTAGAGATGGCAGGGAGAACGGGGAGCTGTTTTTT. It yields the protein CSARDGRENGELFF.

V usage is TRBV11-2 and J usage is TRBJ2-5; 14 bases line up with TRBD2. The V gene end was trimmed by 5 bases and the J gene end by 5 bases; junction bases not matched to a gene: 7. Per the germline V gene, CDR1 is SGHAT and CDR2 is FQNNGV. This CDR3 comprises 16 residues. The CDR3 DNA reads as TGTGCCAGCAGCAGCCGACTAGCGGGAGGGTTGGAGACCCAGTACTTC. It codes for CASSSRLAGGLETQYF.

This clonotype was counted ten times or more. Here the CDR3 DNA reads TGTGCCATCAGTGGGGAAGGGCGGGGAGAGACCCAGTACTTC. Translating it yields CAISGEGRGETQYF. This chain uses TRBV10-3 with TRBJ2-5, with D possibly TRBD2 on 6 matching bases. Per germline, CDR1 ENHRY and CDR2 SYGVKD. Trimming cost V 4 bases and J 4 bases, with 13 bases left between them. This CDR3 comprises 14 residues.

This clonotype was seen only a few times. V and J are TRBV27 and TRBJ2-7, with D perhaps being TRBD1 or TRBD2 (6 bases each). Germline lookup yields CDR1 MNHEY and CDR2 SMNVEV (reference sequence). This CDR3 contains 13 residues. The V and J ends lost 3 bases and 6 bases respectively, with 12 bases between them. In DNA, the CDR3 is TGTGCCAGCAGTTTCGAGAAGGGGGGCGAGCAGTACTTC. It codes for CASSFEKGGEQYF.

The chain has TRBV20-1 and TRBJ2-7; D is ambiguous. Germline V gene data show CDR1 as DFQATT and CDR2 as SNEGSKA (reference sequence). Between the trimmed V and J ends, which lost 6 bases and 6 bases, there was a span of 12 bases. CDR3 length: 11 amino acids. This CDR3 is CSAPFAGEQYF. In DNA, the CDR3 is TGCAGTGCCCCATTCGCAGGCGAGCAGTACTTC.